One sample yielded the 2 T cell receptor beta chains listed below, sequenced in a study of cytomegalovirus exposure and HLA in healthy donors. Primers for the PCR totalled 60 Vbeta and 13 Jbeta. The protocol was immunoSEQ multiplex PCR, while the TCRdb copy is restricted to in-frame clones and leaves out a portion. The sample lists 100,000 to 120,000 clones; around 84% were seen once. Sequencing used PBMCs. The receptors originated from a woman aged 25 to 39 in good health and CMV-seronegative.

The J gene is TRBJ1-5, the V gene TRBV5-4, with D possibly TRBD1 on 5 matching bases. CDR3 length: 13 amino acids. V shed 4 bases and J shed 5 bases, with 10 bases lying between them. The germline gives CDR1 SGHNT, CDR2 YYREEE (reference sequence). The CDR3 sequence: CASSPGLDQPQHF. The CDR3 DNA reads as TGTGCCAGCAGCCCGGGACTAGATCAGCCCCAGCATTTT.

The CDR3 DNA reads as TGCGCCAGCAGCCCCGGGGACAGTCACTACGAGCAGTACTTC. Protein: CASSPGDSHYEQYF. The chain combines TRBV5-1 with TRBJ2-7, with TRBD1 matching over 7 bases. Looked up from germline, CDR1 is SGHRS and CDR2 is YFSETQ. The V segment lost 4 bases and the J segment 3 bases; nucleotides outside the gene matches: 7. The CDR3 is 14 amino acids.